This T cell receptor beta chain was sequenced during a study of T cells in severe cutaneous drug reactions. At the level of the study: Blister fluids or cells and PBMC were collected from patients in acute or recovery stage.

The patients sequenced had a carbamazepine-induced Stevens-Johnson syndrome or toxic epidermal necrolysis reaction. Blood repertoires came from roughly five Han Chinese and roughly 6 European CBZ-SJS/TEN patients. The CDR3 spans 13 residues. The germline V gene has CDR1 SGHNT and CDR2 YYREEE (reference sequence). The iRepertoire multiplex PCR system with TCR subtype-specific primers built both bulk and single-cell libraries. TCRdb reworked the multiplex PCR reads into one entry per CDR3 protein, no DNA. This sample's clone table lists approximately 5,500 distinct CDR3 sequences. The sequence derives from a human donor with a severe cutaneous adverse drug reaction. The sequencing sample was made of PBMCs. The gene calls are TRBV5-4 and TRBJ1-4; absent DNA, TCRdb's TRBD1 call cannot be checked. The chain's CDR3 is CASGQRLNEKLFF.